This T cell receptor (beta chain) stems from a study of immune evolution from preneoplasia to lung adenocarcinoma. General study points: Highest clonality occurred in KRAS-mutant, not EGFR-mutant or double wild-type, nodules. Later-stage lesions seemingly showed higher T cell density and diversity than normal lung. Normal lung had the highest top T cell clone frequencies.

Of note for this clone: What it recognizes is unknown.

The CDR3 length is 14 residues. V lost 5 bases and J lost 8; bases outside the gene matches: 8. CDR1 is LNHDA, CDR2 SQIVND, per germline (reference sequence). Premalignant or tumor cells were enriched by macro-dissection after pathologic assessment. Measured with immunoSEQ multiplex PCR; TCRdb has only the in-frame clones, and not every one. The sample includes approximately 5,000 clones, about 68% of them seen just once. The chain combines TRBV19 with TRBJ1-2, with TRBD1 matching 10 bases. Input material: FFPE lung adenocarcinoma in situ tissue. This TCR derives from a person between 60 and 80 years old with lung adenocarcinoma. DNA for the CDR3: TGTGCCAGTAGTTCCGACAGGGGGCTCCCGGGCTACACCTTC. Its protein product is CASSSDRGLPGYTF.